This T cell receptor (beta chain) was identified during a study of blood T cell repertoires in COVID-19. V was shortened by 5 bases and J by 7 bases, with 9 bases between the two germline ends. The germline V gene encodes CDR1 MNHEY and CDR2 SVGEGT. The CDR3 length is 12 residues. Clones were read by immunoSEQ multiplex PCR, and TCRdb kept only the in-frame ones, dropping some. The sample shows hundreds of thousands of clones, roughly 88% of them seen only once. Sequenced sample: peripheral blood. V is TRBV6-2 or TRBV6-3 and J is TRBJ1-5; D call uncertain. This clonotype originated in a woman in her twenties or thirties with active or convalescent COVID-19. CDR3 DNA: TGTGCCAGCAGTCCCCCGGGGCAGCCCCAGCATTTT. Its protein product is CASSPPGQPQHF.